This T cell receptor beta chain was identified in a study of blood T cell repertoires in COVID-19. This CDR3 comprises 15 residues. Germline V CDR1 and CDR2: SGHAT, FQDESV (reference sequence). The V end was cut by 1 base, the J end by 8 bases, with 12 bases between. Per the original data handling: Amplification of reference gene primers provided the estimated nucleated cell counts. The data were produced by immunoSEQ multiplex PCR, yet TCRdb's version contains in-frame clones alone and is incomplete. The DNA gave D and trimming, while V, J and clone size come from that table. The data contain more than 95,000 clones, roughly 90% of them seen just once; the ten biggest clones take up approximately 3.5%.

The chain joins TRBV11-1 to TRBJ2-6; D is unresolved. The specimen sequenced was peripheral blood. This sequence originates from a woman aged 55 to 70 with acute or convalescent COVID-19. CDR3 in amino acids: CASSLVATSPNVLTF. CDR3 nucleotide sequence: TGTGCCAGCAGCTTAGTGGCCACATCCCCCAACGTCCTGACTTTC. Together with reference TRBV11-1 and TRBJ2-6, the CDR3 gives the full variable domain: EAEVAQSPRYKITEKSQAVAFWCDPISGHATLYWYRQILGQGPELLVQFQDESVVDDSQLPKDRFSAERLKGVDSTLKIQPAELGDSAMYLCASSLVATSPNVLTFGAGSRLTVL.